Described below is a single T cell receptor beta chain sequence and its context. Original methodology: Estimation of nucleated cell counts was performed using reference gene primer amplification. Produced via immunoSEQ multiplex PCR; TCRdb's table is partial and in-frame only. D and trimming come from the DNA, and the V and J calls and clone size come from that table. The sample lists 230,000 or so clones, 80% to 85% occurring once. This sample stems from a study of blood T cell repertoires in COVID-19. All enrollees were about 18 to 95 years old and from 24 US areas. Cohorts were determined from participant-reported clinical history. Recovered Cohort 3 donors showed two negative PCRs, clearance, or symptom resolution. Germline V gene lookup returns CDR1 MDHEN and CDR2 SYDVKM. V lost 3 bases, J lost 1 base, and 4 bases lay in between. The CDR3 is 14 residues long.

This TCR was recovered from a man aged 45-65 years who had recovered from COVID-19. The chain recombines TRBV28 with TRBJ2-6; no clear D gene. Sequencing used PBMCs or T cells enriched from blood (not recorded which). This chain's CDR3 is CASSFRSGANVLTF. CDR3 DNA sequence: TGTGCCAGCAGTTTTCGGTCTGGGGCCAACGTCCTGACTTTC. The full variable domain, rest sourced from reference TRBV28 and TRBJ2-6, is DVKVTQSSRYLVKRTGEKVFLECVQDMDHENMFWYRQDPGLGLRLIYFSYDVKMKEKGDIPEGYSVSREKKERFSLILESASTNQTSMYLCASSFRSGANVLTFGAGSRLTVL.